A selection of T cell receptor beta chains follows, all from one sample in a study of T-cell memory formation after mild COVID-19. In TCRdb, the 5' RACE reads were re-called with MiXCR into one record per CDR3 protein. The sample shows tens of thousands of distinct CDR3 sequences, roughly an eighth of them seen only once. Sequences were obtained from PBMCs or a T cell subset sorted from them (not recorded which). The receptors were gathered from a man aged 18 to 29 who had mild COVID-19 (a few samples of this study predate the infection). Cell type and time point are not known. CDR3s include the opening cysteine and the closing phenylalanine or tryptophan. D genes are given only for firm matches. Clone size is stated in some rows and not others, as once, few, many or a class when expanded.

V gene,clone size,J gene,D gene,CDR3 DNA,CDR3 protein
TRBV12-3/TRBV12-4,many,TRBJ2-5,-,TGTGCCAGCAGCATTGTATGGGGACAAGAGACCCAGTACTTC,CASSIVWGQETQYF
TRBV7-2,-,TRBJ2-1,TRBD2,TGTGCCAGCAGGGAGGGGAGGGGATCCAATGAGCAGTTCTTC,CASREGRGSNEQFF
TRBV15,few,TRBJ2-5,TRBD2,TGTGCCACCAGCAGACCAGGGACTAGCGGGGAAGAGACCCAGTACTTC,CATSRPGTSGEETQYF
TRBV7-2,many,TRBJ2-1,TRBD2,TGTGCCAGCAGCTGGGGACTAGCGGGGGGAAATGAGCAGTTCTTC,CASSWGLAGGNEQFF
TRBV5-1,-,TRBJ1-2,-,TGCGCCAGCAGCCAAGACCCCTATGGCTACACCTTC,CASSQDPYGYTF
TRBV18,few,TRBJ2-2,-,TGTGCCAGCTCACCAGAGGTCTCCGGGGAGCTGTTTTTT,CASSPEVSGELFF
TRBV5-1,-,TRBJ2-5,TRBD2,TGCGCCAGCAGCCCTAGCGGTCGACAAGAGACCCAGTACTTC,CASSPSGRQETQYF
TRBV5-1,-,TRBJ2-5,-,TGCGCCAGCAGCTTGGTTGGGGAACAAGAGACCCAGTACTTC,CASSLVGEQETQYF
TRBV5-1,-,TRBJ2-7,-,TGCGCCAGCAGCTTGGGGCCCGCTCTAGCGAAACCGTACGAGCAGTACTTC,CASSLGPALAKPYEQYF
TRBV12-3/TRBV12-4,once,TRBJ1-1,TRBD1,TGTGCCAGCAGCCAACATACCAACAGGGGACGAGACACTGAAGCTTTCTTT,CASSQHTNRGRDTEAFF
TRBV6-5,many,TRBJ2-7,TRBD2,TGTGCCAGCAGCTATAGCGGGGGGGCGGGGGAGCAGTACTTC,CASSYSGGAGEQYF
TRBV5-1,many,TRBJ1-2,TRBD1,TGCGCCAGCTACCCGGGACAGCAAACTTATGGCTACACCTTC,CASYPGQQTYGYTF
TRBV7-2,few,TRBJ2-5,TRBD2,TGTGCCAGCAGCTTAGTGACGGGGGGGCCGGAGACCCAGTACTTC,CASSLVTGGPETQYF
TRBV7-9,many,TRBJ2-1,TRBD2,TGTGCCAGCAGCTTAAGGGTCGGGACTAGCGGGGAAAGAAGATACAATGAGCAGTTCTTC,CASSLRVGTSGERRYNEQFF
TRBV7-9,many,TRBJ2-1,TRBD2,TGTGCCAGCAGCCGCCTAGCGGGGGGGTCCAATGAGCAGTTCTTC,CASSRLAGGSNEQFF
TRBV20-1,many,TRBJ1-2,TRBD1,TGCAGTGCTAGAGGGTATGGACAGGGCTCTAACTATGGCTACACCTTC,CSARGYGQGSNYGYTF
TRBV12-3/TRBV12-4,-,TRBJ2-2,-,TGTGCCAGCAGCCAGGGGGGGCCGCGGGGCGGGGAGCTGTTTTTT,CASSQGGPRGGELFF
TRBV7-2,many,TRBJ1-6,-,TGTGCCAGCAGCTTCATTGGAGACGGGTCACCCCTCCACTTT,CASSFIGDGSPLHF
TRBV12-3/TRBV12-4,-,TRBJ1-5,TRBD1,TGTGCCAGCAGTCAAACAGGGGGAGGGCAGCCCCAGCATTTT,CASSQTGGGQPQHF
TRBV20-1,few,TRBJ2-7,-,TGCAGTGCTAGGGGACCAGTTCCCTACGAGCAGTACTTC,CSARGPVPYEQYF
TRBV12-3/TRBV12-4,few,TRBJ2-5,-,TGTGCCAGCAGCGTGCCTGGGACTCCGGAGACCCAGTACTTC,CASSVPGTPETQYF
TRBV20-1,few,TRBJ2-3,-,TGCAGTGCCTCCTTCACAGATACGCAGTATTTT,CSASFTDTQYF
TRBV7-2,many,TRBJ1-1,TRBD1,TGTGCCAGCACCATGAGGACAGGGAACACTGAAGCTTTCTTT,CASTMRTGNTEAFF
TRBV7-8,-,TRBJ2-2,-,TGTGCCAGCAGCTTAGGGGTCAGGGCCACCGGGGAGCTGTTTTTT,CASSLGVRATGELFF
TRBV27,-,TRBJ2-7,TRBD1,TGTGCCAGCAGTCTCTCCCGGACAGGGGGCTCCTACGAGCAGTACTTC,CASSLSRTGGSYEQYF
TRBV5-5,-,TRBJ1-1,-,TGTGCCAGCAGCTTGGAGGGCCCGGTCACTGAAGCTTTCTTT,CASSLEGPVTEAFF
TRBV5-4,-,TRBJ2-5,-,TGTGCCAGCAGCTTAAGGTTGGGGGGGCAGGAGACCCAGTACTTC,CASSLRLGGQETQYF
TRBV12-5,few,TRBJ2-2,TRBD2,TGTGCTAGTGGTTTGGCCCTAGCGGGGGCCTGGAACACCGGGGAGCCGTTTTTT,CASGLALAGAWNTGEPFF
TRBV7-9,-,TRBJ1-2,TRBD1,TGTGCCAGCAGCCGCCCCGGACAGGAGAACTATGGCTACACCTTC,CASSRPGQENYGYTF
TRBV7-2,once,TRBJ2-5,-,TGTGCCAGCAGCCATGACAGCCAAGAGACCCAGTACTTC,CASSHDSQETQYF
TRBV4-1,-,TRBJ2-6,-,TGCGCCAGCAGCCAAGGACACTCTGGGGCCAACGTCCTGACTTTC,CASSQGHSGANVLTF
TRBV14,few,TRBJ2-7,-,TGTGCCAGCAGCCGGGGACTGAGTACCTACGAGCAGTACTTC,CASSRGLSTYEQYF